The rows below give T cell receptor beta chains drawn from one sample of a study of identical twins. Via MiXCR, TCRdb re-called the 5' RACE reads, giving one row per CDR3 protein. The sample lists 450,000 to 650,000 distinct CDR3 sequences, roughly 15% occurring once. These same data were also listed under a study on yellow fever vaccine responses in identical twins.

Sequenced: CD4+ T cells sorted from blood. The receptors originated from a woman aged 18-35 years in good health. Each CDR3 is given without its conserved first and last residue. Each record gives: V gene, CDR3 protein.

v_call: TRBV18; cdr3_aa: ASSLLAGEVEQF
v_call: TRBV12-3/TRBV12-4; cdr3_aa: ASHFSDRNVAF
v_call: TRBV3-1; cdr3_aa: ASSQGLGTDTQY
v_call: TRBV28; cdr3_aa: ASSVTSSGANVLT
v_call: TRBV20-1; cdr3_aa: RAVAGVRQETQY
v_call: TRBV12-3/TRBV12-4; cdr3_aa: ASIWGLEARDEQF
v_call: TRBV20-1; cdr3_aa: SARRIGQPDSGYEQY
v_call: TRBV18; cdr3_aa: ASSPDRAGANVLT
v_call: TRBV7-3; cdr3_aa: ASSWDGRAPLH
v_call: TRBV5-1; cdr3_aa: ASSLAALGGELF
v_call: TRBV7-6; cdr3_aa: ASSPQTGVYGYT
v_call: TRBV19; cdr3_aa: ASSPPGDSYEQY
v_call: TRBV12-3/TRBV12-4; cdr3_aa: ASSFVLTNTDTQY
v_call: TRBV2; cdr3_aa: ASSLQGAATNEKLF
v_call: TRBV12-3/TRBV12-4; cdr3_aa: ASSPPGGSYNEQF
v_call: TRBV20-1; cdr3_aa: SARQGRGSTEAF
v_call: TRBV12-3/TRBV12-4; cdr3_aa: ASNPAGTGGEQF
v_call: TRBV5-1; cdr3_aa: ASSRMPAGVGTEAF
v_call: TRBV5-1; cdr3_aa: ASSVGSVNSGANVLT
v_call: TRBV28; cdr3_aa: ASRPNGVNEQF
v_call: TRBV5-1; cdr3_aa: ASSTQGAENTEAF
v_call: TRBV12-3/TRBV12-4; cdr3_aa: ASSYSGTRVLYT
v_call: TRBV7-6; cdr3_aa: ASSLKGTGKNSPLH
v_call: TRBV7-9; cdr3_aa: ASSPSSRVEETQY
v_call: TRBV27; cdr3_aa: ASSLFGTSGFNEQF
v_call: TRBV4-1; cdr3_aa: ASSQPKRKEYEQF
v_call: TRBV10-3; cdr3_aa: AINRPLSGGPDTQY
v_call: TRBV5-1; cdr3_aa: ASSLGRGRNTDTQY